These T cell receptor beta chains were read from a single sample in a study of blood T cell repertoires in COVID-19. Some clones are missing from TCRdb's copy, which holds only in-frame ones; the method was immunoSEQ multiplex PCR. Of around 700,000 clones in the sample, 80% to 90% were seen once. Sequencing was done on a sample of peripheral blood. These receptors were obtained from a woman in her late teens or twenties with acute or convalescent COVID-19. Each CDR3 is given with its conserved first and last residue. Each record gives: CDR3 DNA, CDR3 protein, V gene, clone size, J gene, CDR3 length, D gene. The D gene is left open where the match is weak. Clone size is not always given. Where it is, it says once, few, many or a class for expanded clones.

CDR3nt: TGTGCCAGCAGCTTAGAGCGGAGCAATCAGCCCCAGCATTTT; CDR3aa: CASSLERSNQPQHF; v_gene: TRBV7-9; abundance: .; j_gene: TRBJ1-5; len: 14; d_gene: .
CDR3nt: TGCGCCAGCAGCCAAGGGAGTGGGGAGCTGTTTTTT; CDR3aa: CASSQGSGELFF; v_gene: TRBV4-1; abundance: .; j_gene: TRBJ2-2; len: 12; d_gene: .
CDR3nt: TGTGCCTGGAGTGGCCCCGCGGGCAGCTCCTATAATTCACCCCTCCACTTT; CDR3aa: CAWSGPAGSSYNSPLHF; v_gene: TRBV30; abundance: .; j_gene: TRBJ1-6; len: 17; d_gene: .
CDR3nt: TGTGCCAGCAGCTTAGCTAGAGAGGGGGGGTCAAGATCCTACGAGCAGTACTTC; CDR3aa: CASSLAREGGSRSYEQYF; v_gene: TRBV7-6; abundance: .; j_gene: TRBJ2-7; len: 18; d_gene: .
CDR3nt: TGTGCCAGCAGCGCGCGAGAGAGTTCACCCCTCCACTTT; CDR3aa: CASSARESSPLHF; v_gene: TRBV6-5; abundance: .; j_gene: TRBJ1-6; len: 13; d_gene: .
CDR3nt: TGTGCCAGCAGCCTATACGGTTCAGGGACAGATACGCAGTATTTT; CDR3aa: CASSLYGSGTDTQYF; v_gene: TRBV5-5; abundance: .; j_gene: TRBJ2-3; len: 15; d_gene: .
CDR3nt: TGTGCCAGCAGCCCAGGCTCCTCTGGAAACACCATATATTTT; CDR3aa: CASSPGSSGNTIYF; v_gene: TRBV7-3; abundance: .; j_gene: TRBJ1-3; len: 14; d_gene: .
CDR3nt: TGTGCCACCAGTGATTTCGGGGTCGACACCGGGGAGCTGTTTTTT; CDR3aa: CATSDFGVDTGELFF; v_gene: TRBV24-1; abundance: .; j_gene: TRBJ2-2; len: 15; d_gene: .
CDR3nt: TGTGCCAGCAGACCCGGACAGGGGGCGTTATATGAAAAACTGTTTTTT; CDR3aa: CASRPGQGALYEKLFF; v_gene: TRBV2; abundance: .; j_gene: TRBJ1-4; len: 16; d_gene: TRBD1
CDR3nt: TGTGCCATCAGAAGGGAGTCTGGAAACACCATATATTTT; CDR3aa: CAIRRESGNTIYF; v_gene: TRBV10-3; abundance: .; j_gene: TRBJ1-3; len: 13; d_gene: .
CDR3nt: TGTGCCAGCAGCTTTCGCGGCAGCTCTACTCTCGCCACTGAAGCTTTCTTT; CDR3aa: CASSFRGSSTLATEAFF; v_gene: TRBV5-6; abundance: .; j_gene: TRBJ1-1; len: 17; d_gene: .
CDR3nt: TGCGCCAGCAGCTCAGGGGGTAATCAGCCCCAGCATTTT; CDR3aa: CASSSGGNQPQHF; v_gene: TRBV5-1; abundance: .; j_gene: TRBJ1-5; len: 13; d_gene: TRBD1
CDR3nt: TGTGCCAGCAGACTCAAGAGGGATGGCTACACCTTC; CDR3aa: CASRLKRDGYTF; v_gene: TRBV6-6; abundance: once; j_gene: TRBJ1-2; len: 12; d_gene: .
CDR3nt: TGTGCCAGCAGCGTCAAGGGGGCCTACTATGGCTACACCTTC; CDR3aa: CASSVKGAYYGYTF; v_gene: TRBV3-1/TRBV3-2; abundance: .; j_gene: TRBJ1-2; len: 14; d_gene: TRBD1
CDR3nt: TGCGCCAGCAGCCAGGGGGGGGTTGCCCAGCATTTT; CDR3aa: CASSQGGVAQHF; v_gene: TRBV4-1; abundance: .; j_gene: TRBJ1-5; len: 12; d_gene: .
CDR3nt: TGCAGCGTTGAAGCCCCCACTGGAAACACCATATATTTT; CDR3aa: CSVEAPTGNTIYF; v_gene: TRBV29-1; abundance: .; j_gene: TRBJ1-3; len: 13; d_gene: .
CDR3nt: TGCGCCACATTAGGTCGGGTCCACCTCGGGGGACAGGGCTACACCGGGGAGCTGTTTTTT; CDR3aa: CATLGRVHLGGQGYTGELFF; v_gene: TRBV4-1; abundance: .; j_gene: TRBJ2-2; len: 20; d_gene: TRBD1
CDR3nt: TGCGCCAGCAGCCACCCCGACAGGGTAGGAACTGAAGCTTTCTTT; CDR3aa: CASSHPDRVGTEAFF; v_gene: TRBV4-3; abundance: .; j_gene: TRBJ1-1; len: 15; d_gene: TRBD1
CDR3nt: TGTGCCAGTATTGTTTCAGTACAGGCCAGGGAGCCCCAGCATTTT; CDR3aa: CASIVSVQAREPQHF; v_gene: TRBV19; abundance: .; j_gene: TRBJ1-5; len: 15; d_gene: .
CDR3nt: TGTGCCACCAGTGACGAGAACTATGGCTACACCTTC; CDR3aa: CATSDENYGYTF; v_gene: TRBV24-1; abundance: .; j_gene: TRBJ1-2; len: 12; d_gene: .
CDR3nt: TGCGCCAGCAGCTACATATGGGGGCCGAACACTGAAGCTTTCTTT; CDR3aa: CASSYIWGPNTEAFF; v_gene: TRBV5-1; abundance: few; j_gene: TRBJ1-1; len: 15; d_gene: .
CDR3nt: TGCGCCAGCAGCCCTTCTCAGGGGAACTATGGCTACACCTTC; CDR3aa: CASSPSQGNYGYTF; v_gene: TRBV4-1; abundance: .; j_gene: TRBJ1-2; len: 14; d_gene: .
CDR3nt: TGCGCCAGCAGTTCTGACAGGGACGATGGCTACACCTTC; CDR3aa: CASSSDRDDGYTF; v_gene: TRBV5-1; abundance: once; j_gene: TRBJ1-2; len: 13; d_gene: TRBD1
CDR3nt: TGTGCCAGCAGCTCTTACAGGGGCGACCCGTCCTATGGCTACACCTTC; CDR3aa: CASSSYRGDPSYGYTF; v_gene: TRBV7-9; abundance: once; j_gene: TRBJ1-2; len: 16; d_gene: TRBD1
CDR3nt: TGTGCCAGCACCCTCGGGACTAGCGGTTCAGATACGCAGTATTTT; CDR3aa: CASTLGTSGSDTQYF; v_gene: TRBV28; abundance: .; j_gene: TRBJ2-3; len: 15; d_gene: TRBD2
CDR3nt: TGTGCCAGCAGCCACCCCCCATATGGCTACACCTTC; CDR3aa: CASSHPPYGYTF; v_gene: TRBV3-1/TRBV3-2; abundance: .; j_gene: TRBJ1-2; len: 12; d_gene: .
CDR3nt: TGCGCCAGCCCCCCTCAAGGAGGGGACGTATCCTATAATTCACCCCTCCACTTT; CDR3aa: CASPPQGGDVSYNSPLHF; v_gene: TRBV23-1; abundance: .; j_gene: TRBJ1-6; len: 18; d_gene: .
CDR3nt: TGTGCCAGCAGTTACTCCGAAATGGGGGCTTATTCACCCCTCCACTTT; CDR3aa: CASSYSEMGAYSPLHF; v_gene: TRBV6-5; abundance: .; j_gene: TRBJ1-6; len: 16; d_gene: .
CDR3nt: TGTGCCAGCAGATCTACAGGGGGAAGGAGCACTGAAGCTTTCTTT; CDR3aa: CASRSTGGRSTEAFF; v_gene: TRBV6-4; abundance: .; j_gene: TRBJ1-1; len: 15; d_gene: TRBD1
CDR3nt: TGTGCCAGCAGCGTAGAAGGGACAGGGTATAACACTGAAGCTTTCTTT; CDR3aa: CASSVEGTGYNTEAFF; v_gene: TRBV9; abundance: .; j_gene: TRBJ1-1; len: 16; d_gene: TRBD1
CDR3nt: TGTGCCAGCAGTTCTGGTACGGGGGTCAATGAAAAACTGTTTTTT; CDR3aa: CASSSGTGVNEKLFF; v_gene: TRBV5-8; abundance: .; j_gene: TRBJ1-4; len: 15; d_gene: .
CDR3nt: TGTGCCAGCAGCTGGGGACTGACGACGCAGTATTTT; CDR3aa: CASSWGLTTQYF; v_gene: TRBV13; abundance: .; j_gene: TRBJ2-3; len: 12; d_gene: .
CDR3nt: TGTGCCAGCAGTGTAGCGGGGGGGCAGAAAGAGACCCAGTACTTC; CDR3aa: CASSVAGGQKETQYF; v_gene: TRBV6-1; abundance: .; j_gene: TRBJ2-5; len: 15; d_gene: TRBD2
CDR3nt: TGTGCTAGTGGTCCTCGCTCCTACGAGCAGTACTTC; CDR3aa: CASGPRSYEQYF; v_gene: TRBV12-5; abundance: .; j_gene: TRBJ2-7; len: 12; d_gene: .
CDR3nt: TGTGCCAGCTCACCCTCGGTCCCTTCTCCCATGAACACTGAAGCTTTCTTT; CDR3aa: CASSPSVPSPMNTEAFF; v_gene: TRBV18; abundance: .; j_gene: TRBJ1-1; len: 17; d_gene: .
CDR3nt: TGTGCCAGCAGCGCCCCAGGGGGCGCGTCGGACGGAGGAGGGAATGGCTACACCTTC; CDR3aa: CASSAPGGASDGGGNGYTF; v_gene: TRBV5-5; abundance: .; j_gene: TRBJ1-2; len: 19; d_gene: TRBD1
CDR3nt: TGTGCCAGCAGTACGACAGGAGACGGATTGGCTGAAGCTTTCTTT; CDR3aa: CASSTTGDGLAEAFF; v_gene: TRBV6-2/TRBV6-3; abundance: few; j_gene: TRBJ1-1; len: 15; d_gene: .
CDR3nt: TGCAGTGCTATAAGCGGGGGGGCTCTGTTTTTT; CDR3aa: CSAISGGALFF; v_gene: TRBV20-1; abundance: .; j_gene: TRBJ2-2; len: 11; d_gene: TRBD2
CDR3nt: TGTGCCAGCAGTGTTGCAGGGCGGAACACCATATATTTT; CDR3aa: CASSVAGRNTIYF; v_gene: TRBV2; abundance: .; j_gene: TRBJ1-3; len: 13; d_gene: .
CDR3nt: TGCGCCAGCAGCCCGGGACTGAACACCAGGGAGCTGTTTTTT; CDR3aa: CASSPGLNTRELFF; v_gene: TRBV4-3; abundance: .; j_gene: TRBJ2-2; len: 14; d_gene: .
CDR3nt: TGTGCCTGCTCCAGGTCCAGCTATGGCTACACCTTC; CDR3aa: CACSRSSYGYTF; v_gene: TRBV2; abundance: .; j_gene: TRBJ1-2; len: 12; d_gene: .
CDR3nt: TGTGCCAGTAGTCCGGGACAGGGCTATGGCTACACCTTC; CDR3aa: CASSPGQGYGYTF; v_gene: TRBV19; abundance: .; j_gene: TRBJ1-2; len: 13; d_gene: TRBD1
CDR3nt: TGTGCCAGCAGTCAGGCAGATACGCAGTATTTT; CDR3aa: CASSQADTQYF; v_gene: TRBV6-2/TRBV6-3; abundance: .; j_gene: TRBJ2-3; len: 11; d_gene: .
CDR3nt: TGCGCCAGCAGCCCACCGGGGACTAGCGGCCCTCGGGATACGCAGTATTTT; CDR3aa: CASSPPGTSGPRDTQYF; v_gene: TRBV5-1; abundance: once; j_gene: TRBJ2-3; len: 17; d_gene: TRBD2
CDR3nt: TGCGCCAGCCGGTCGTCGGGCAGGGAAAACACCGGGGAGCTGTTTTTT; CDR3aa: CASRSSGRENTGELFF; v_gene: TRBV5-1; abundance: .; j_gene: TRBJ2-2; len: 16; d_gene: .
CDR3nt: TGCGCCAGCAGCCCAGAGGACAGGGGATGGCATGGCTACACCTTC; CDR3aa: CASSPEDRGWHGYTF; v_gene: TRBV4-3; abundance: .; j_gene: TRBJ1-2; len: 15; d_gene: TRBD1
CDR3nt: TGTGCCAGCAGTTTAAGAGGTGGCGCAGCAGGGTATGGCTACACCTTC; CDR3aa: CASSLRGGAAGYGYTF; v_gene: TRBV27; abundance: .; j_gene: TRBJ1-2; len: 16; d_gene: .
CDR3nt: TGTGCCAGCAGCTTAGCGCCCGGGGGTAGGGATGGCTACACCTTC; CDR3aa: CASSLAPGGRDGYTF; v_gene: TRBV7-6; abundance: .; j_gene: TRBJ1-2; len: 15; d_gene: .
CDR3nt: TGTGCCAGCAGCTTGGGAGGGGGCGCGTATGGCTACACCTTC; CDR3aa: CASSLGGGAYGYTF; v_gene: TRBV5-4; abundance: .; j_gene: TRBJ1-2; len: 14; d_gene: TRBD1
CDR3nt: TGCGCCAGCAGCTTGGCCAGCGGGGGGCTAGCCGGGGAGCTGTTTTTT; CDR3aa: CASSLASGGLAGELFF; v_gene: TRBV5-1; abundance: .; j_gene: TRBJ2-2; len: 16; d_gene: TRBD2